The 20 T cell receptor beta chains presented below share a single source sample, sequenced in a study of shared clonotypes between healthy human individuals. Profiling relied on immunoSEQ multiplex PCR, and the TCRdb table lists in-frame clones only, not all of them. The sample includes some 1,100,000 clones, more than 75% of them seen just once. The sample was memory CD4+ T cells from PBMCs. The subset: CD45RA-negative fraction. These receptors all stem from a man aged 18 to 30 in good health. Some clones in this sample may be carry-over from other donors' samples.

The chain couples TRBV28 to TRBJ2-3; D gene unclear. The CDR3 is 14 residues long. Per germline, CDR1 MDHEN and CDR2 SYDVKM. V was shortened by 5 bases and J by 0 bases, with 9 bases between the two germline ends. CDR3 loop: CASSTPQSTDTQYF. The DNA of the CDR3 is TGTGCCAGCAGTACTCCTCAAAGCACAGATACGCAGTATTTT.

A remark on this clone: The sample has other DNA sequences that encode this CDR3 too. The V call is TRBV5-6, the J call TRBJ1-5; D is unresolved. This CDR3 is 13 amino acids long. V gave up 1 base and J gave up 3 bases, with 5 bases separating them. The germline gives CDR1 SGHDT, CDR2 YYEEEE. In DNA, the CDR3 is TGTGCCAGCAGCTTGTACCCCAATCAGCCCCAGCATTTT. Translating it yields CASSLYPNQPQHF.

This chain joins TRBV18 and TRBJ2-1, with 8 bases matching TRBD2. This CDR3 contains 14 residues. Trimming cost V 5 bases and J 5 bases; bases outside gene matches: 5. In germline, CDR1 is KGHSH, CDR2 LQKENI. In DNA, the CDR3 is TGTGCCAGCTCAACGAGGACTAGCCACAATGAGCAGTTCTTC. Translating gives CASSTRTSHNEQFF.

As regards this clone: The same CDR3 can be traced to other DNA sequences in this sample. This chain uses TRBV4-1 with TRBJ2-3; no clear D gene. Germline CDR1 and CDR2: MGHRA and YSYEKL. CDR3 length equals 13 residues. Between the trimmed V and J ends, which lost 1 base and 6 bases, there was a span of 8 bases. The CDR3 nucleotides read TGCGCCAGCAGCCAAGCCCCCCCCGATACGCAGTATTTT. Translating it yields CASSQAPPDTQYF.

This sequence joins TRBV19 and TRBJ1-5; D possibly corresponds to TRBD1 (6 bases). CDR3 length: 14 amino acids. Germline V gene lookup returns CDR1 LNHDA and CDR2 SQIVND (reference sequence). V gave up 4 bases and J gave up 6 bases, with 13 bases separating them. The CDR3 region is CASSTAGAGQPQHF. For the CDR3, the DNA is TGTGCCAGTAGTACAGCAGGGGCGGGTCAGCCCCAGCATTTT.

This chain connects TRBV7-9 to TRBJ1-2; 11 bases match TRBD1. The germline CDR1 and CDR2 sequences are SEHNR and FQNEAQ (reference sequence). V dropped 5 bases and J dropped 6; count of bases not matched to a gene: 5. The CDR3 covers 14 residues. The CDR3 sequence: CASSQGTGGNGYTF. The CDR3 DNA sequence: TGTGCCAGCAGCCAAGGGACAGGGGGGAATGGCTACACCTTC.

V gene TRBV5-1 combines with J gene TRBJ2-1, with D unresolved. The CDR3 is made up of 14 amino acids. Germline V gene sequence: CDR1 SGHRS, CDR2 YFSETQ. With 0 bases removed from V and 5 bases from J, the gap between germline ends came to 9 bases. The CDR3 loop is CASSLGIRHNEQFF. In DNA form, the CDR3 reads TGCGCCAGCAGCTTGGGTATTCGTCACAATGAGCAGTTCTTC.

This chain uses TRBV28 with TRBJ2-5, with 13 bases identical to TRBD2. This CDR3 spans 16 amino acids. Germline-derived CDR1 and CDR2 are MDHEN and SYDVKM. The V segment lost 6 bases and the J segment 5 bases; nucleotides outside the gene matches: 9. The CDR3 sequence: CASSPLTSGRMETQYF. DNA of the CDR3: TGTGCCAGCAGCCCCCTGACTAGCGGGAGGATGGAGACCCAGTACTTC.

The chain joins TRBV7-2 to TRBJ2-5; D is unresolved. The CDR3 is made up of 13 amino acids. Germline lookup yields CDR1 SGHTA and CDR2 FQGNSA. V was clipped by 3 bases and J by 1 base, with 6 bases between them. The CDR3 nucleotides are TGTGCCAGCAGCTTCCGGTTCCAAGAGACCCAGTACTTC. Protein sequence: CASSFRFQETQYF.

This clone was seen more than once but under ten times. The chain has TRBV10-3 and TRBJ2-5, with TRBD2 matching over 14 bases. The CDR3 runs to 21 residues. From germline, CDR1 is ENHRY and CDR2 SYGVKD. V lost 3 bases to trimming and J lost 1 base; unmatched junction nucleotides: 16. The CDR3 DNA reads TGTGCCATCAGTGACCCCAGCCGACTAGCGGGAGGGAAGGGGGTCCAAGAGACCCAGTACTTC. Its translation: CAISDPSRLAGGKGVQETQYF.

The chain employs TRBV19 and TRBJ2-1; the match to TRBD2 covers 9 bases. V shed 4 bases, J shed 12 bases, and the junction held 7 bases outside the gene matches. This CDR3 comprises 13 residues. The V gene's germline CDR1 is LNHDA and CDR2 SQIVND (reference sequence). The CDR3 region is CASSRGGRAAQFF. The CDR3 nucleotides are TGTGCCAGTAGTAGGGGCGGGAGGGCCGCGCAGTTCTTC.

This sequence joins TRBV6-6 and TRBJ1-1, with 8 bases lining up with TRBD1. There are 15 residues in the CDR3. Germline V gene data show CDR1 as MNHNY and CDR2 as SVGAGI (reference sequence). The ends lost 5 bases at V and 3 bases at J; junction bases unmatched: 8. The CDR3 spells CASSNRQGAYTEAFF. DNA of the CDR3: TGTGCCAGCAGTAATCGCCAGGGGGCATACACTGAAGCTTTCTTT.

The gene calls are TRBV27 and TRBJ2-1; no definite D call. This CDR3 spans 16 amino acids. V gave up 5 bases and J gave up 0 bases, with 14 bases separating them. Germline assignment: CDR1 MNHEY and CDR2 SMNVEV (reference sequence). This chain's CDR3 is CASSPPSWYSYNEQFF. The CDR3, as DNA: TGTGCCAGCAGTCCCCCCAGCTGGTACTCCTACAATGAGCAGTTCTTC.

A remark on this clone: Other DNA sequences of this sample code for an identical CDR3. The chain is built from TRBV18 and TRBJ2-2, with D uncertain. Trimming stripped 3 bases from V and 2 bases from J, with 7 bases between. The length of the CDR3 is 14 residues. Germline CDR1 and CDR2: KGHSH and LQKENI. DNA for the CDR3: TGTGCCAGCTCACCGGCCGGTAACACCGGGGAGCTGTTTTTT. Amino acids: CASSPAGNTGELFF. Complete variable domain (other parts from reference TRBV18 and TRBJ2-2): NAGVMQNPRHLVRRRGQEARLRCSPMKGHSHVYWYRQLPEEGLKFMVYLQKENIIDESGMPKERFSAEFPKEGPSILRIQQVVRGDSAAYFCASSPAGNTGELFFGEGSRLTVL.

This chain uses TRBV2 with TRBJ2-5; D gene ambiguous. The V gene's germline CDR1 is SNHLY and CDR2 FYNNEI. Trimming pared 2 bases from V and 2 bases from J, leaving 9 bases between. This CDR3 has 14 residues. The CDR3 DNA is TGTGCCAGCAGTGAACGCACTATACAAGAGACCCAGTACTTC. It codes for CASSERTIQETQYF.

V usage is TRBV6-1 and J usage is TRBJ1-1, with 12 bases matching TRBD1. With 8 bases clipped from V and 1 base from J, the junction kept 5 bases outside the gene matches. The CDR3 loop spans 15 amino acids. Germline V gene data show CDR1 as MNHNS and CDR2 as SASEGT. The CDR3 sequence is CASQRDRGQNTEAFF. The CDR3 coding sequence is TGTGCCAGCCAAAGGGACAGGGGGCAGAACACTGAAGCTTTCTTT.

This clone was seen once. The CDR3 loop is CASSDGPRIYEQYF. DNA of the CDR3: TGTGCCAGCAGTGACGGCCCCAGAATCTACGAGCAGTACTTC. V is TRBV2 and J is TRBJ2-7; the D is unclear. V dropped 3 bases and J dropped 3 bases, with 12 bases sitting between them. The CDR3 runs to 14 residues. From germline, CDR1 is SNHLY and CDR2 FYNNEI.

The chain is built from TRBV4-3 and TRBJ1-3; 11 positions match TRBD1. V lost 3 bases to trimming and J lost 8 bases; unmatched junction nucleotides: 3. There are 14 residues in the CDR3. Germline V gene lookup returns CDR1 LGHNA and CDR2 YSLEER. The CDR3 spells CASSHGQGAYTIYF. CDR3 sequence (DNA): TGCGCCAGCAGCCATGGACAGGGGGCTTACACCATATATTTT.

The rearrangement links TRBV9 to TRBJ2-6; D might be TRBD1 (5 bases). V was cut by 0 bases and J by 2 bases, with 6 bases left in between. Germline V gene sequence: CDR1 SGDLS, CDR2 YYNGEE. The CDR3 is 15 residues long. The DNA of the CDR3 is TGTGCCAGCAGCGTAGCAGGGACTGGGGCCAACGTCCTGACTTTC. It translates to CASSVAGTGANVLTF. Looking up the rest from reference TRBV9 and TRBJ2-6 gives the full variable domain: DSGVTQTPKHLITATGQRVTLRCSPRSGDLSVYWYQQSLDQGLQFLIQYYNGEERAKGNILERFSAQQFPDLHSELNLSSLELGDSALYFCASSVAGTGANVLTFGAGSRLTVL.

The rearrangement links TRBV7-8 to TRBJ1-2, with 7 bases that match TRBD1. Looked up from germline, CDR1 is SGHVS and CDR2 is FQNEAQ. The CDR3 spans 13 residues. The junction had 3 bases not matched to a gene; V was cut back by 8 bases and J by 0 bases. CDR3 coding DNA: TGTGCCAGCGTGACAGGGCCTAACTATGGCTACACCTTC. As protein: CASVTGPNYGYTF. Full variable domain (missing parts from reference TRBV7-8 and TRBJ1-2): GAGVSQSPRYKVAKRGQDVALRCDPISGHVSLFWYQQALGQGPEFLTYFQNEAQLDKSGLPSDRFFAERPEGSVSTLKIQRTQQEDSAVYLCASVTGPNYGYTFGSGTRLTVV.